This TCR beta chain was obtained from a study of T cells in Graves' hyperthyroidism and ophthalmopathy. The CDR3 regions of TCR beta were amplified from RNA transcripts. Carried out on the TCR CDR3, a first-round RT-PCR used the HTBI primer set. A single record per CDR3 protein comes from TCRdb applying MiXCR to the multiplex PCR reads. The table records under 400,000 distinct CDR3 sequences, 21% of them present only once. Per the germline V gene, CDR1 is SNHLY and CDR2 is FYNNEI. The CDR3 totals 13 residues. Trimming shortened V by 4 bases and J by 6 bases, and 10 bases separated the two germline ends.

The chain carries TRBV2 and TRBJ1-5; D gene uncertain. This clonotype was sampled from a woman in her 50s with Graves' hyperthyroidism. Sequencing input: blood. Here the CDR3 reads CASSGGFGQPQHF. The CDR3 bases are TGTGCCAGCAGTGGAGGGTTCGGTCAGCCCCAGCATTTT. The entire variable domain, with the rest obtained from reference TRBV2 and TRBJ1-5, is as follows: EPEVTQTPSHQVTQMGQEVILRCVPISNHLYFYWYRQILGQKVEFLVSFYNNEISEKSEIFDDQFSVERPDGSNFTLKIRSTKLEDSAMYFCASSGGFGQPQHFGDGTRLSIL.